This TCR beta chain is drawn from a study of shared clonotypes between healthy human individuals. Evenly divided among several immunoSEQ plates was the genomic DNA of each subset. The repertoire was sequenced with immunoSEQ multiplex PCR; TCRdb's copy has only in-frame clones and lacks some. The sample records approximately 1.5 million clones, just under 99% being singletons. Trimming removed 8 bases from V and 5 bases from J, with 24 bases in between. In germline, CDR1 is MDHEN, CDR2 SYDVKM. CDR3 length equals 16 residues. The source of this sequence is a young man in good health. J is TRBJ1-1 and V is TRBV28, with D maybe TRBD1 (5 bases). Material: naive CD4+ T cells sorted from blood. Subset specified: CD45RA+ positively selected. CDR3 nucleotides: TGTGCCAGCCCCCAGGCCGGGACGGCCGTGGTGACTGAAGCTTTCTTT. Protein: CASPQAGTAVVTEAFF.